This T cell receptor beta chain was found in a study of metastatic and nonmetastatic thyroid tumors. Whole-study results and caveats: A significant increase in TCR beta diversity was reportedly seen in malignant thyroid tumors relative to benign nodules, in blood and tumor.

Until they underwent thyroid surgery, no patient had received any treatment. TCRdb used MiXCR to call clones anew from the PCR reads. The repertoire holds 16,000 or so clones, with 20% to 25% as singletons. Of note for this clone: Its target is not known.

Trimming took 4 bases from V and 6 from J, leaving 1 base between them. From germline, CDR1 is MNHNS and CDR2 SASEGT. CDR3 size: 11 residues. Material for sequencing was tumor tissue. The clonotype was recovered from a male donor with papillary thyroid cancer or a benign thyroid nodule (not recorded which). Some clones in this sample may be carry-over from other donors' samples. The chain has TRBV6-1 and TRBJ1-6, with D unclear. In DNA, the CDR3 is TGTGCCAGCAGTGCTAATTCACCCCTCCACTTT. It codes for CASSANSPLHF.